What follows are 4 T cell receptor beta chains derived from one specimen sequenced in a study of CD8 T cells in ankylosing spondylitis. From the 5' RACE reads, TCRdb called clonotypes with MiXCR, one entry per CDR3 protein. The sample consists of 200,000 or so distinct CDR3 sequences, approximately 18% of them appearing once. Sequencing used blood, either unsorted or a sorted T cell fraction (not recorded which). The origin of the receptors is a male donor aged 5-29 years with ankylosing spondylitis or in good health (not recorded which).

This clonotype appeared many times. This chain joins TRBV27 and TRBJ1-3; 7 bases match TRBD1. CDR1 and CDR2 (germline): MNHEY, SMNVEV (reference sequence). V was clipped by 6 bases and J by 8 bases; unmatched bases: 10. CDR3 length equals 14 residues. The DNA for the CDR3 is TGTGCCAGCAGCTTGGGACAGACGGCAGACACCATATATTTT. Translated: CASSLGQTADTIYF.

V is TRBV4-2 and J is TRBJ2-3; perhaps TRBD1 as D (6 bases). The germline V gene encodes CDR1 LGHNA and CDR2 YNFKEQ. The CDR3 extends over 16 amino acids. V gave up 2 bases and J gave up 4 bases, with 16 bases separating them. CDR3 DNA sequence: TGTGCCAGCAGCCAAATTGCAGGGGTCTTATCAGATACGCAGTATTTT. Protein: CASSQIAGVLSDTQYF.

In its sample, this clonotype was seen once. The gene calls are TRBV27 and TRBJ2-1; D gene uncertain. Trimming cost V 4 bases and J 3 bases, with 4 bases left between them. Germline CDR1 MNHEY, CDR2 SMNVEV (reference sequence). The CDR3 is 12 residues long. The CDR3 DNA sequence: TGTGCCAGCAGTTACGGCTACAATGAGCAGTTCTTC. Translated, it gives CASSYGYNEQFF.

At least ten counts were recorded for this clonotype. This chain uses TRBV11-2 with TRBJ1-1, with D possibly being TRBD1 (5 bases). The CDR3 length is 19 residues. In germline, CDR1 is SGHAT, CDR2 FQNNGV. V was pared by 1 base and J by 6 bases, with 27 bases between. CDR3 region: CASSLGRLDSLPTNAEAFF. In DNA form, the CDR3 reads TGTGCCAGCAGCTTAGGGAGGCTCGACAGCCTCCCCACTAACGCTGAAGCTTTCTTT. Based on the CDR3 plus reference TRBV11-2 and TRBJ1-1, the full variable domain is EAGVAQSPRYKIIEKRQSVAFWCNPISGHATLYWYQQILGQGPKLLIQFQNNGVVDDSQLPKDRFSAERLKGVDSTLKIQPAKLEDSAVYLCASSLGRLDSLPTNAEAFFGQGTRLTVV.